The text below deals with one T cell receptor beta chain. In the authors' workflow: Reference gene primers were amplified, and this amplification served to estimate nucleated cell counts. Assay: immunoSEQ multiplex PCR; the TCRdb copy retains only in-frame clones and omits some. That table furnishes V, J and clone size, whereas the DNA furnished D and trimming. The repertoire holds around 210,000 clones, with 65% to 90% as singletons. Followed longitudinally, the Seattle patients had been enrolled during active infection. This sample is drawn from a study of blood T cell repertoires in COVID-19. Turning to the study itself: COVID-19 samples, acute and convalescent, were from the United States, Italy and Spain. Nucleic acid was either cDNA or gDNA, and it came from T cells, B-cell-depleted T cells, or PBMCs.

Germline assignment: CDR1 SGHRS and CDR2 YFSETQ. The CDR3 covers 14 residues. V lost 3 bases to trimming and J lost 4 bases; unmatched junction nucleotides: 5. The source is a man aged 50 to 59 with COVID-19, enrolled during active disease. The sample consisted of peripheral blood. This sequence joins TRBV5-1 and TRBJ2-7; 9 positions agree with TRBD1. CDR3 in amino acids: CASSWGTGKYEQYF. In DNA, the CDR3 is TGCGCCAGCAGCTGGGGGACAGGGAAATACGAGCAGTACTTC.